The entry below describes one TCR beta chain. Its antigen remains unknown. Per germline, CDR1 SGDLS and CDR2 YYNGEE. This CDR3 is 16 amino acids long. After removal of 4 bases from V and 9 bases from J, the junction contained 15 bases not matched to a gene. Sample time point: patch test 1, 2 weeks after DPC sensitization. The treatment: therapeutic diphenylcyclopropenone sensitization with weekly scalp DPC. Using its own MiXCR run on the RACE reads, TCRdb lists one record per CDR3 protein. The sample holds 75,000 to 100,000 distinct CDR3 sequences, 12% seen once. The data stem from a study of human T cells and chemical hapten exposure. Findings and caveats of the study: The donors suffered from alopecia, so their immune response may not match that of healthy people.

Sequenced here: whole blood, sampled in connection with sensitization to the hapten diphenylcyclopropenone (DPC). The receptor's source is a woman aged 60 to 75 with alopecia areata. Some clones in this sample may be carry-over from other donors' samples. The rearrangement joins TRBV9 to TRBJ2-4, with TRBD1 matching over 8 bases. The CDR3 spells CASSPTSGGAIGIQYF. In DNA form, the CDR3 reads TGTGCCAGCAGCCCGACGTCAGGGGGCGCAATCGGCATTCAGTACTTC.